This paragraph covers one TCR beta chain sequence. The antigen is unknown. The junction does not match germline at one end; this may be a read error. This record comes from a study of T cell responses to AZD1222 COVID-19 vaccine. Study-wide results and limits: Without day 14 samples, only post-peak T cell repertoires were studied. Rises in breadth and depth of Spike-specific TCRs came after two AZD1222 doses. Targeting of unmutated variant regions was reportedly seen in nearly half of spike-specific TCRs.

The CDR3 sequence is 11 residues long. CDR1 and CDR2 from the germline V gene are MDHEN and SYDVKM. TCRdb's copy holds only in-frame clones and misses some; the assay was immunoSEQ multiplex PCR. The table lists under 130,000 clones, 90% to 95% of them singletons, with 35% to 50% in the top ten. Sample: peripheral blood, taken on day 0 of AZD1222 vaccination. This sequence originates from an adult in good health. The J gene is TRBJ2-2, the V gene TRBV28; D unclear. The DNA of the CDR3 is TGCGGGTCCCGAACCACCGGGGAGCTGTTTTTT. It specifies CGSRTTGELFF.